Sequencing of this TCR beta chain was carried out in a study of OX40 agonist ivuxolimab in advanced cancers. Across the whole study: Ivuxolimab is a fully human IgG2 antibody that activates OX40 (CD134). Earlier treatment with anti-PD-1, anti-PD-L1 or anti-CTLA-4 was permitted, and less than 50% had received some. Notes on the study in general: Low normalized T-cell clonal expansion was also seen in some nonresponders. The work left the antigen specificity of expanded peripheral T cells undetermined.

V lost 5 bases and J lost 2, with 12 bases in between. The CDR3 loop spans 14 amino acids. Germline CDR1 reads SEHNR; CDR2 reads FQNEAQ (reference sequence). Data came from immunoSEQ multiplex PCR; TCRdb stores just in-frame clones and leaves some out. The profile shows about 130,000 clones, around nine tenths of them singletons. For this clone: The antigen remains unidentified.

This specimen consisted of CD4+ or CD8+ T cells sorted from blood, obtained in a trial of the OX40 agonist ivuxolimab. This TCR was sampled from an adult with an advanced solid tumor such as melanoma, head and neck, liver or kidney cancer. The chain carries TRBV7-9 and TRBJ2-5; D unclear. CDR3 bases: TGTGCCAGCAGCCCCGCTGGGATACAAGAGACCCAGTACTTC. Amino acid sequence: CASSPAGIQETQYF.